The 22 T cell receptor beta chains listed next were all sequenced from one sample in a study of neurological immune-mediated disorders. TCRdb reanalysed the 5' RACE reads using MiXCR and keeps one entry per CDR3 protein. The sample carries approximately 84,000 distinct CDR3 sequences, 3.5% to 5.5% recorded once. The time point here: longitudinal time-point 3. The specimen sequenced was PBMCs. The receptors were sampled from a woman in her sixties or seventies with multiple sclerosis.

The sample holds many counts of this clonotype. This chain joins TRBV27 and TRBJ2-3; D uncertain. Per germline, CDR1 MNHEY and CDR2 SMNVEV (reference sequence). V lost 5 bases and J lost 6, with 9 bases in between. The CDR3 spans 12 residues. CDR3 in amino acids: CASSMAWDTQYF. Written as DNA, the CDR3 is TGTGCCAGCAGTATGGCGTGGGATACGCAGTATTTT.

This clonotype was counted ten times or more. The V and J genes are TRBV5-5 and TRBJ2-2; D could derive from TRBD1 or TRBD2 (6 bases each). This CDR3 is 16 amino acids long. With 4 bases removed from V and 6 bases from J, the gap between germline ends came to 19 bases. The germline V gene encodes CDR1 SGHKS and CDR2 YYEKEE (reference sequence). The CDR3 bases are TGTGCCAGCAGCCGAGGGTCGGGGGCGGGTGCCGGGGAGCTGTTTTTT. As protein: CASSRGSGAGAGELFF.

This clonotype was seen many times. The V gene is TRBV5-1, the J gene TRBJ2-5; 9 nucleotides agree with TRBD1. Per the germline V gene, CDR1 is SGHRS and CDR2 is YFSETQ. The length of the CDR3 is 14 residues. The V gene end was trimmed by 0 bases and the J gene end by 5 bases; junction bases not matched to a gene: 2. The CDR3 nucleotides read TGCGCCAGCAGCTTGGCCGGGACAGGGGAGACCCAGTACTTC. Translating it yields CASSLAGTGETQYF.

This clonotype was found a few times. The V and J genes are TRBV9 and TRBJ2-1; perhaps TRBD2 as D (6 bases). The CDR3 loop spans 16 amino acids. Between the trimmed V and J ends, which lost 4 bases and 4 bases, there was a span of 18 bases. Looked up from germline, CDR1 is SGDLS and CDR2 is YYNGEE. CDR3 nucleotides: TGTGCCAGCAGCCCCCTAGATAGCGGAATTTACAATGAGCAGTTCTTC. Its protein is CASSPLDSGIYNEQFF.

This clonotype was found many times. The chain recombines TRBV7-9 with TRBJ2-7; D is ambiguous. Germline V gene lookup returns CDR1 SEHNR and CDR2 FQNEAQ (reference sequence). V shed 3 bases and J shed 2 bases, with 8 bases lying between them. The CDR3 runs 13 residues. This chain's CDR3 is CASSFFGAYEQYF. The CDR3 region has the DNA TGTGCCAGCAGCTTTTTTGGAGCCTACGAGCAGTACTTC.

This clonotype has at least ten counts. The gene calls are TRBV7-6 and TRBJ1-2; 10 bases map to TRBD1. The trim removed 5 bases at V and 2 bases at J, leaving 11 bases unmatched. CDR3 length: 17 residues. Per germline, CDR1 SGHVS and CDR2 FNYEAQ. Here the CDR3 DNA reads TGTGCCAGCAGCCAGCTTATGGGGACAGGGGTGAACTATGGCTACACCTTC. Residues: CASSQLMGTGVNYGYTF.

This clonotype was recorded at least ten times. V is TRBV4-2 and J is TRBJ2-3; 9 nucleotides align to TRBD1. Trimming at V came to 0 bases and at J to 2 bases, leaving 9 bases not matched to a gene. Germline lookup yields CDR1 LGHNA and CDR2 YNFKEQ. The CDR3 covers 18 residues. For the CDR3, the DNA is TGTGCCAGCAGCCAAGATGGGGGTACAGGGGGCCTCACAGATACGCAGTATTTT. Its translation: CASSQDGGTGGLTDTQYF.

This clonotype was counted many times. The gene calls are TRBV12-3 or TRBV12-4 and TRBJ2-3; TRBD1 agrees at 9 bases. The CDR3 is 16 residues long. The V segment lost 3 bases and the J segment 1 base; nucleotides outside the gene matches: 5. CDR3 loop: CASSFNRGLRTDTQYF. CDR3 coding DNA: TGTGCCAGCAGTTTTAACAGGGGGCTCCGCACAGATACGCAGTATTTT.

This clonotype was counted at least ten times. The rearrangement uses TRBV6-5 and TRBJ2-1; a weak D match, TRBD2 (5 bases). The germline gives CDR1 MNHEY, CDR2 SVGAGI. This CDR3 contains 20 residues. V lost 0 bases, J lost 0 bases, and 21 bases lay in between. DNA of the CDR3: TGTGCCAGCAGTTACTCCGGCAGTAGCGTTGGTCAAAGCTCCTACAATGAGCAGTTCTTC. Its protein product is CASSYSGSSVGQSSYNEQFF.

This clonotype was recorded many times. The chain couples TRBV5-6 to TRBJ2-3; 9 bases are shared with TRBD1. The CDR3 sequence is 16 residues long. Germline V gives CDR1 SGHDT, CDR2 YYEEEE. Trimming cost V 6 bases and J 6 bases; bases outside gene matches: 14. The CDR3 nucleotides are TGTGCCAGCATCCCGACCGGGACAGGGAGAGGGGATACGCAGTATTTT. It is translated as CASIPTGTGRGDTQYF.

This clonotype was seen many times. The genes are TRBV12-3 or TRBV12-4 and TRBJ2-5; TRBD1 agrees at 8 bases. This CDR3 is 15 amino acids long. The V segment lost 4 bases and the J segment 1 base; nucleotides outside the gene matches: 5. The CDR3 spells CASSSRQGAQETQYF. The CDR3 bases are TGTGCCAGCAGTTCTCGCCAGGGGGCCCAAGAGACCCAGTACTTC.

This clonotype was seen many times. The chain employs TRBV3-1 and TRBJ1-4; 10 bases are shared with TRBD1. Trimming removed 5 bases from V and 6 bases from J; junction bases left unmatched: 3. The CDR3 has 14 residues. Germline V gene lookup returns CDR1 LGHDT and CDR2 YNNKEL (reference sequence). In DNA, the CDR3 is TGTGCCAGCAGCTTCGGGACAGGGGATGAAAAACTGTTTTTT. Protein product: CASSFGTGDEKLFF.

This clonotype has just a few counts. This chain links TRBV6-1 with TRBJ1-2; a possible D gene is TRBD1 (5 bases). Germline CDR1 is MNHNS and CDR2 is SASEGT. This CDR3 region has 14 residues. Trimming pared 0 bases from V and 2 bases from J, leaving 7 bases between. As DNA, the CDR3 is TGTGCCAGCAGTGAAGCGGGGGACAACTATGGCTACACCTTC. Translated, it gives CASSEAGDNYGYTF.

This clonotype was counted ten times or more. This chain uses TRBV30 with TRBJ1-2; the D gene is possibly TRBD1 (5 bases). The germline V gene encodes CDR1 GTSNPN and CDR2 SVGIG (reference sequence). The CDR3 runs 13 residues. Trimming took 5 bases from V and 7 from J, leaving 17 bases between them. CDR3 loop: CAWAGEFWSGYTF. The CDR3 nucleotides are TGTGCCTGGGCGGGGGAGTTTTGGTCTGGCTACACCTTC.

This clonotype showed up many times. J is TRBJ2-1 and V is TRBV20-1; 10 positions agree with TRBD2. CDR1 is DFQATT and CDR2 is SNEGSKA in the germline V gene (reference sequence). This CDR3 is 13 amino acids long. Trimming took 7 bases from V and 10 from J; bases not matched to a gene: 10. The CDR3 nucleotides read TGCAGTGTGGTGGGACTAGCGACTCAGGAGCAGTTCTTC. Translating gives CSVVGLATQEQFF.

The V call is TRBV29-1, the J call TRBJ2-7; possibly TRBD2 for D (5 bases). The CDR3 consists of 10 residues. CDR1 SQVTM and CDR2 ANQGSEA come from the germline V gene. V lost 4 bases and J lost 4, with 5 bases in between. CDR3 nucleotides: TGCAGCGTTGGCGGGTACGAGCAGTACTTC. It encodes CSVGGYEQYF.

This clonotype was recorded many times. This chain links TRBV7-2 with TRBJ1-1; TRBD1 matches 8 bases. V lost 5 bases, J lost 0 bases, and 2 bases stayed unmatched. The CDR3 runs to 14 residues. Looked up from germline, CDR1 is SGHTA and CDR2 is FQGNSA. The CDR3 DNA sequence: TGTGCCAGCAGCGGGGGACAGGTGAACACTGAAGCTTTCTTT. Translation gives CASSGGQVNTEAFF.

This clonotype was recorded at least ten times. The CDR3 DNA reads TGTGCCAGCAGCTTAGCGGGGGGGCCTTCGGAGACCCAGTACTTC. This sequence encodes CASSLAGGPSETQYF. This sequence joins TRBV5-6 and TRBJ2-5; 10 nucleotides align to TRBD2. The CDR3 consists of 15 residues. With V trimmed by 2 bases and J by 5 bases, 6 bases remained unmatched. Germline loops: CDR1 SGHDT, CDR2 YYEEEE.

A few counts support this clonotype. The chain couples TRBV6-6 to TRBJ1-5; TRBD1 matches 7 bases. The V gene end was trimmed by 0 bases and the J gene end by 7 bases; junction bases not matched to a gene: 6. CDR1 is MNHNY, CDR2 SVGAGI, per germline (reference sequence). CDR3 size: 15 residues. CDR3 protein: CASSYSDRAGQPQHF. CDR3 DNA sequence: TGTGCCAGCAGTTACTCAGACAGGGCGGGCCAGCCCCAGCATTTT.

At least ten counts were recorded for this clonotype. CDR3 amino acids: CASSLLGTGRRNEQFF. CDR3 nucleotide sequence: TGTGCCAGCAGCTTACTGGGGACAGGACGACGCAATGAGCAGTTCTTC. The chain is built from TRBV7-6 and TRBJ2-1; 8 nucleotides match TRBD1. This CDR3 spans 16 amino acids. Unmatched junction bases numbered 9, after V lost 2 bases and J lost 6 bases. Germline loops: CDR1 SGHVS, CDR2 FNYEAQ. Variable domain in full (rest from reference TRBV7-6 and TRBJ2-1): GAGVSQSPRYKVTKRGQDVALRCDPISGHVSLYWYRQALGQGPEFLTYFNYEAQQDKSGLPNDRFSAERPEGSISTLTIQRTEQRDSAMYRCASSLLGTGRRNEQFFGPGTRLTVL.

At least ten counts were recorded for this clonotype. This chain's CDR3 is CASSVSIGTSGYEQYF. The CDR3, as DNA: TGTGCCAGCAGCGTATCAATCGGGACCTCAGGCTACGAGCAGTACTTC. V gene TRBV9 combines with J gene TRBJ2-7; D may match TRBD1 or TRBD2 (5 bases each). V lost 1 base to trimming and J lost 3 bases, with 17 bases between them. The CDR3 length is 16 residues. Germline values: CDR1 SGDLS, CDR2 YYNGEE.

This clonotype has a count of ten or more. This rearrangement joins TRBV7-2 to TRBJ1-1; D remains ambiguous. Looked up from germline, CDR1 is SGHTA and CDR2 is FQGNSA. This CDR3 is built from 13 residues. Trimming took off 5 bases at V and 0 bases at J, with 7 bases between the two ends. CDR3 sequence reads: CASSQFMNTEAFF. In DNA form, the CDR3 reads TGTGCCAGCAGCCAGTTTATGAACACTGAAGCTTTCTTT.